These 25 T cell receptor beta chains came from one sample sequenced in a study of T cells in Graves' hyperthyroidism and ophthalmopathy. Amplified TCR beta CDR3 regions derived from RNA transcripts. In the first-round RT-PCR of the TCR CDR3, the HTBI primer set was used. TCRdb called the multiplex PCR reads again in MiXCR, with one record for every CDR3 protein. In the table there are hundreds of thousands of distinct CDR3 sequences, approximately 18% of which are singletons. Sequencing was done on a sample of blood. All receptors derive from a woman aged 45-59 years with Graves' hyperthyroidism that later progressed to Graves' ophthalmopathy.

The table lists this clonotype with many counts. The chain combines TRBV5-1 with TRBJ2-1, with a tentative D call TRBD2 (6 bases). Trimming cost V 4 bases and J 9 bases, with 14 bases left between them. From germline, CDR1 is SGHRS and CDR2 YFSETQ. The CDR3 runs to 13 residues. The CDR3 bases are TGCGCCAGCAGCCGCCGGGGGATAGGTGAGCAGTTCTTC. Translating it yields CASSRRGIGEQFF. The whole variable domain, remainder taken from reference TRBV5-1 and TRBJ2-1, is KAGVTQTPRYLIKTRGQQVTLSCSPISGHRSVSWYQQTPGQGLQFLFEYFSETQRNKGNFPGRFSGRQFSNSRSEMNVSTLELGDSALYLCASSRRGIGEQFFGPGTRLTVL.

The chain employs TRBV6-1 and TRBJ1-6; perhaps TRBD1 as D (5 bases). The germline V and J ends were trimmed by 6 bases and 6 bases, with 15 bases remaining between them. Germline loops: CDR1 MNHNS, CDR2 SASEGT. The length of the CDR3 is 15 residues. The DNA of the CDR3 is TGTGCCAGCAGGGGACCGGGACTCGGTAATTCACCCCTCCACTTT. Its protein product is CASRGPGLGNSPLHF.

The rearrangement joins TRBV2 to TRBJ1-4; D may be TRBD1 (5 bases). This CDR3 spans 14 amino acids. Per germline, CDR1 SNHLY and CDR2 FYNNEI. The V gene lost 6 bases and the J gene lost 8 bases, with 16 bases spanning the gap. The CDR3 bases are TGTGCCAGCAGAGCCCGGGGCCTAAGCGAAAAACTGTTTTTT. It specifies CASRARGLSEKLFF.

This clonotype was observed many times. The chain carries TRBV11-1 and TRBJ2-5, with 7 positions matching TRBD1. This CDR3 has 15 residues. Looked up from germline, CDR1 is SGHAT and CDR2 is FQDESV (reference sequence). Germline trimming cut 5 bases from V and 2 bases from J; bases unmatched to any gene: 8. The CDR3 reads CASSRDRVTQETQYF. DNA of the CDR3: TGTGCCAGCAGCCGCGACAGGGTAACGCAAGAGACCCAGTACTTC.

This clonotype was recorded a few times. V is TRBV20-1 and J is TRBJ1-5; D not certain. CDR3 length: 12 residues. V was trimmed by 3 bases and J by 6 bases, leaving 9 bases between them. The germline gives CDR1 DFQATT, CDR2 SNEGSKA (reference sequence). CDR3 residues: CSASIVGQPQHF. The CDR3 DNA reads as TGCAGTGCTAGCATTGTCGGTCAGCCCCAGCATTTT.

V and J are TRBV10-3 and TRBJ2-2; 16 bases line up with TRBD2. Per the germline V gene, CDR1 is ENHRY and CDR2 is SYGVKD. The CDR3 extends over 18 amino acids. Trimming removed 4 bases from V and 1 base from J; junction bases left unmatched: 3. CDR3 in DNA: TGTGCCATCAGTGCGGGACTAGCGGGGGGGAAGAACACCGGGGAGCTGTTTTTT. Translating gives CAISAGLAGGKNTGELFF.

This clonotype was counted at least ten times. The chain links TRBV11-2 to TRBJ1-4; D gene uncertain. Germline assignment: CDR1 SGHAT and CDR2 FQNNGV. V was shortened by 0 bases and J by 0 bases, with 5 bases between the two germline ends. The CDR3 runs to 15 residues. The CDR3 DNA is TGTGCCAGCAGCTTAGATGAGGCAACTAATGAAAAACTGTTTTTT. It yields the protein CASSLDEATNEKLFF.

The sample holds a few counts of this clonotype. The chain uses TRBV20-1 and TRBJ1-5, with 9 bases matching TRBD1. This CDR3 is 15 amino acids long. V lost 3 bases to trimming and J lost 1 base; unmatched junction nucleotides: 4. In germline, CDR1 is DFQATT, CDR2 SNEGSKA (reference sequence). Here the CDR3 DNA reads TGCAGTGCTAGTAGGGGACAGGGAAGCAATCAGCCCCAGCATTTT. This translates into CSASRGQGSNQPQHF.

In its sample, this clonotype was seen a few times. This chain joins TRBV5-8 and TRBJ2-3; TRBD2 aligns across 7 bases. From germline, CDR1 is SGHTS and CDR2 YDEGEE. The CDR3 totals 16 residues. J gave up 3 bases and V 4 bases, and 11 bases lay outside the gene matches. The CDR3 region has the DNA TGTGCCAGCAGCCCTGGGAGGGGACGGCGGACAGATACGCAGTATTTT. It specifies CASSPGRGRRTDTQYF.

This clonotype came up many times. The gene calls are TRBV5-1 and TRBJ2-5; tentative D call: TRBD1 (7 bases). From germline, CDR1 is SGHRS and CDR2 YFSETQ. The CDR3 spans 12 residues. With 1 base removed from V and 11 bases from J, the gap between germline ends came to 12 bases. CDR3 in DNA: TGCGCCAGCAGCTTGAACAGGGGAGGACAGTACTTC. It codes for CASSLNRGGQYF.

This clonotype was counted at least ten times. The CDR3 region has the DNA TGCGCCAGCAGCCTAAGTCCCGGGACAGGTGCGAACACTGAAGCTTTCTTT. This encodes CASSLSPGTGANTEAFF. The V gene is TRBV5-1, the J gene TRBJ1-1; 8 bases fit TRBD1. The trim removed 4 bases at V and 1 base at J, leaving 12 bases unmatched. Germline V gene lookup returns CDR1 SGHRS and CDR2 YFSETQ. The CDR3 is 17 residues long.

Note on this clonotype: One end of the junction is discordant with germline, which a read error may explain. The rearrangement joins TRBV5-1 to TRBJ2-3; D may be TRBD1 or TRBD2 (5 bases each). This CDR3 is built from 14 residues. Germline lookup yields CDR1 SGHRS and CDR2 YFSETQ. CDR3 protein: CTSSYRTSTDTQYF. The CDR3 DNA follows: TGCACCAGCAGCTACAGGACTAGCACAGATACGCAGTATTTT.

This chain joins TRBV5-1 and TRBJ2-6; a possible D gene is TRBD2 (5 bases). CDR3 length: 18 amino acids. V shed 4 bases and J shed 0 bases, with 17 bases lying between them. Germline assignment: CDR1 SGHRS and CDR2 YFSETQ. The CDR3 DNA reads TGCGCCAGCAGCAGTCCGGGTGATGGGAGCTCTGGGGCCAACGTCCTGACTTTC. This translates into CASSSPGDGSSGANVLTF.

As to this clonotype: This sequence may be a read error, since a much larger clone differs from it by one base. CDR3 coding DNA: TGTGCCAGCGGTTTGTCCCGGAGGGGTTCTTACAATGAGCAGTTCTTC. It specifies CASGLSRRGSYNEQFF. The V and J genes are TRBV2 and TRBJ2-1; TRBD2 is a possible D gene (6 bases). The germline CDR1 and CDR2 sequences are SNHLY and FYNNEI. The CDR3 has 16 amino acids. V lost 8 bases and J lost 4, with 21 bases in between. The full variable domain, its missing parts supplied by reference TRBV2 and TRBJ2-1, is EPEVTQTPSHQVTQMGQEVILRCVPISNHLYFYWYRQILGQKVEFLVSFYNNEISEKSEIFDDQFSVERPDGSNFTLKIRSTKLEDSAMYFCASGLSRRGSYNEQFFGPGTRLTVL.

This clonotype came up a few times. This sequence joins TRBV29-1 and TRBJ2-2; perhaps D is TRBD1 or TRBD2 (5 bases each). This CDR3 is 15 amino acids long. Germline V gene lookup returns CDR1 SQVTM and CDR2 ANQGSEA. V was pared by 1 base and J by 4 bases, with 13 bases between. The CDR3 DNA is TGCAGCGTTGAAGCCGGGACCGCAGGCACCGGGGAGCTGTTTTTT. Residues: CSVEAGTAGTGELFF.

This clonotype occurred many times. The chain is built from TRBV20-1 and TRBJ2-4; D is uncertain. The length of the CDR3 is 13 residues. In germline, CDR1 is DFQATT, CDR2 SNEGSKA (reference sequence). V was cut by 0 bases and J by 2 bases, with 5 bases left in between. In DNA, the CDR3 is TGCAGTGCTAGAGAAGGTTCCAAAAACATTCAGTACTTC. Its protein product is CSAREGSKNIQYF.

This sequence joins TRBV29-1 and TRBJ2-7; D remains unclear. This CDR3 spans 12 amino acids. Germline V CDR1 and CDR2: SQVTM, ANQGSEA. V dropped 4 bases and J dropped 0 bases, with 7 bases sitting between them. DNA for the CDR3: TGCAGCGTTGTTGGGTACTCCTACGAGCAGTACTTC. Protein: CSVVGYSYEQYF.

The table lists this clonotype with many counts. V usage is TRBV11-2 and J usage is TRBJ1-1; D is ambiguous. The germline gives CDR1 SGHAT, CDR2 FQNNGV. Trimming removed 1 base from V and 0 bases from J, with 12 bases in between. The CDR3 runs to 16 residues. The CDR3 here is CASSLGVITMNTEAFF. DNA for the CDR3: TGTGCCAGCAGCTTAGGGGTTATCACCATGAACACTGAAGCTTTCTTT.

On this clonotype itself: The junction differs from germline at one of its ends, possibly a read error. The chain joins TRBV27 to TRBJ2-7; 8 nucleotides agree with TRBD1. Germline CDR1 MNHEY, CDR2 SMNVEV (reference sequence). This CDR3 is built from 14 residues. CDR3 DNA: TGTGGCAGCAGTTGGGGGACAGGAGCCTACGAGCAGTACTTC. It specifies CGSSWGTGAYEQYF.

This clonotype was seen at least ten times. The chain recombines TRBV10-3 with TRBJ2-3, with 14 bases lining up with TRBD2. The CDR3 runs to 18 residues. Germline values: CDR1 ENHRY, CDR2 SYGVKD. Trimming removed 7 bases from V and 0 bases from J; junction bases left unmatched: 9. CDR3 sequence reads: CAIKNPGTSGGSTDTQYF. CDR3 nucleotides: TGTGCCATCAAAAACCCCGGGACTAGCGGGGGCAGCACAGATACGCAGTATTTT.

This clonotype was seen repeatedly, ten times or more. This rearrangement joins TRBV28 to TRBJ2-1, with 14 nucleotides matching TRBD2. CDR3 length equals 15 residues. In germline, CDR1 is MDHEN, CDR2 SYDVKM. The V and J ends lost 3 bases and 7 bases, in that order; junction bases with no gene match: 2. The CDR3 sequence: CASSFWTSGGNEQFF. CDR3 nucleotide sequence: TGTGCCAGCAGTTTCTGGACTAGCGGGGGGAATGAGCAGTTCTTC.

J is TRBJ1-1 and V is TRBV4-1, with a possible D match to TRBD1 (5 bases). The V end was cut by 0 bases, the J end by 1 base, with 12 bases between. The CDR3 runs to 16 residues. Germline lookup yields CDR1 MGHRA and CDR2 YSYEKL. The CDR3 sequence is CASSQETGRTNTEAFF. Written as DNA, the CDR3 is TGCGCCAGCAGCCAAGAAACGGGACGGACGAACACTGAAGCTTTCTTT.

This clonotype was observed at least ten times. CDR3 bases: TGTGCCAGCAGTTACAGCAGGAGGCCGTTTGAGCAGTACTTC. It specifies CASSYSRRPFEQYF. J is TRBJ2-7 and V is TRBV6-2 or TRBV6-3; maybe TRBD2 (5 bases). CDR3 size: 14 residues. V lost 2 bases to trimming and J lost 7 bases, with 15 bases between them. Germline assignment: CDR1 MNHEY and CDR2 SVGEGT.

This sequence joins TRBV10-2 and TRBJ1-2, with D unresolved. Trimming removed 4 bases at V and 2 bases at J, with 8 bases between. The CDR3 sequence is 13 residues long. Per germline, CDR1 WSHSY and CDR2 SAAADI. CDR3 in amino acids: CASSGQQNYGYTF. The CDR3 nucleotides read TGCGCCAGCAGTGGTCAGCAGAACTATGGCTACACCTTC.

This clonotype was counted many times. The chain couples TRBV5-5 to TRBJ2-7; D call uncertain. The CDR3 is made up of 15 amino acids. Trimming removed 1 base at V and 0 bases at J, with 11 bases between. Looked up from germline, CDR1 is SGHKS and CDR2 is YYEKEE (reference sequence). CDR3 DNA sequence: TGTGCCAGCAGCTTGACTTGGACGAGCTCCTACGAGCAGTACTTC. This translates into CASSLTWTSSYEQYF.